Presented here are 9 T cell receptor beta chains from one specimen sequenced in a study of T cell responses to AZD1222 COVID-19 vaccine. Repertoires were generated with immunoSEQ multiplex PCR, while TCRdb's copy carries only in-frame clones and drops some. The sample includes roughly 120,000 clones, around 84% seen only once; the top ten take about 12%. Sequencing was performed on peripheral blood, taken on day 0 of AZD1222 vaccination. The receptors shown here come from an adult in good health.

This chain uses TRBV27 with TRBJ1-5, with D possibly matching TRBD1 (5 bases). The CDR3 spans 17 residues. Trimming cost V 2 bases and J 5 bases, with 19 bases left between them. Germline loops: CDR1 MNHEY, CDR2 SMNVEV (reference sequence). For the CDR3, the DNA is TGTGCCAGCAGTTTAATTTCGCCTAGGGGACGATATCAGCCCCAGCATTTT. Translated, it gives CASSLISPRGRYQPQHF.

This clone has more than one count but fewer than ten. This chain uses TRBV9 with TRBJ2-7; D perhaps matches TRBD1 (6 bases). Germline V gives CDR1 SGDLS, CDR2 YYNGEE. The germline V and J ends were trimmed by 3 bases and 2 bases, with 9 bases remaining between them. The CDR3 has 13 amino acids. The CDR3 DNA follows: TGTGCCAGCAGCGCGGGACAAGCCTACGAGCAGTACTTC. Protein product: CASSAGQAYEQYF.

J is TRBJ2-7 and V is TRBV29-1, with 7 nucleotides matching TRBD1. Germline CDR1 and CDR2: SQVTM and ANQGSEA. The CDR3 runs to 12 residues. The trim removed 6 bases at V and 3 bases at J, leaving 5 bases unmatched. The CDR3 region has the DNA TGCAGCGTCGTTGGGACAGTCTACGAGCAGTACTTC. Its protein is CSVVGTVYEQYF.

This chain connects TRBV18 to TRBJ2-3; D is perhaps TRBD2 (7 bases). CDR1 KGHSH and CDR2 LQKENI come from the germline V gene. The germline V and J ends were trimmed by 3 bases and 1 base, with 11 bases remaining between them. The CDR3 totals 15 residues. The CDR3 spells CASSPGGPGTDTQYF. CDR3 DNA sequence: TGTGCCAGCTCACCGGGGGGGCCCGGCACAGATACGCAGTATTTT.

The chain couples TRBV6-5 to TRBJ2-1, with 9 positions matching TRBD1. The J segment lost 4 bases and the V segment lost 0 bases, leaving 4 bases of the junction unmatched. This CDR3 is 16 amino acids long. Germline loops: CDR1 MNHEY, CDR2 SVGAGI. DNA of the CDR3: TGTGCCAGCAGTTACTCGTCCGGGACAGGGTACAATGAGCAGTTCTTC. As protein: CASSYSSGTGYNEQFF.

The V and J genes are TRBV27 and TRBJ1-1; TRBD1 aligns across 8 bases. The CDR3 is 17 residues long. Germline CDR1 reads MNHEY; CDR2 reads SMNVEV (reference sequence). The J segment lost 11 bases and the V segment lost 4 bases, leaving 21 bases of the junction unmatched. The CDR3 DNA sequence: TGTGCCAGCAGTTCCCTCACCTCTCATATTAACAGGGGGGTGGCTTTCTTT. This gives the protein CASSSLTSHINRGVAFF.

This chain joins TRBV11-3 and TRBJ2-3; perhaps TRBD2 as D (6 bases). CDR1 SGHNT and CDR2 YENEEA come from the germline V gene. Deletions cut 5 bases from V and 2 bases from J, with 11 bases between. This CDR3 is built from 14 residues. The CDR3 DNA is TGTGCCAGCAGCCCGCGGGGCACCACAGATACGCAGTATTTT. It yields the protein CASSPRGTTDTQYF.

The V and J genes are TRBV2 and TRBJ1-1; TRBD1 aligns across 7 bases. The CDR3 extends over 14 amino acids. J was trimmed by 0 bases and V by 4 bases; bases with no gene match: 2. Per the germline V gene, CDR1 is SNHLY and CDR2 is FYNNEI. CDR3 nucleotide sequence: TGTGCCAGCAGTGTGGACAGGATGAACACTGAAGCTTTCTTT. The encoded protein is CASSVDRMNTEAFF.

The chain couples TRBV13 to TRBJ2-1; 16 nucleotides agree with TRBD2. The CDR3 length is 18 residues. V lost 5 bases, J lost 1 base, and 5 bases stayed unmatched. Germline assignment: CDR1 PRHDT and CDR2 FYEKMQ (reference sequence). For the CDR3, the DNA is TGTGCCAGCAGCCCGGGACTAGCGGGAGGGGTATCCTACAATGAGCAGTTCTTC. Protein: CASSPGLAGGVSYNEQFF.